One and the same sample provided the 25 T cell receptor beta chains below, sequenced in a study of shared clonotypes between healthy human individuals (TCRdb year 2020). Library preparation was by the immunoSEQ multiplex PCR assay. Here the immuneACCESS table is served through TCRdb, limited to in-frame sequences with V and J called. Missing clones are a known gap in these copies; in checked studies unresolved V genes cover under half, and the rest lacks a known reason. The sample table lists about 2 million clones, about 95% of them with a count of one. Jointly, the top ten make up roughly 1% of the sample. For the CD8 naive samples, CD45RO-negative cells were positively selected for CCR7, yielding a CD45RA+CCR7+ population from which TemRA cells were excluded. The specimen was naive CD8+ T cells sorted from blood. The intended sense of this specimen's cell subset or site label: CD45RA+CCR7+. These receptors were collected from a young man in good health.

V usage is TRBV27 and J usage is TRBJ2-5, with D perhaps matching TRBD1 (5 bases). Germline assignment: CDR1 MNHEY and CDR2 SMNVEV (reference sequence). V lost 5 bases and J 3 bases, leaving 16 bases between the germline ends. The CDR3 has 15 amino acids. The CDR3 DNA sequence: TGTGCCAGCAGTGTCACCTCAGGGAAAGAAGAGACCCAGTACTTC. Translated, it gives CASSVTSGKEETQYF.

The genes are TRBV11-2 and TRBJ2-7, with D perhaps matching TRBD1 or TRBD2 (5 bases each). Germline CDR1 reads SGHAT; CDR2 reads FQNNGV. The V end lost 4 bases, the J end lost 6 bases, and 19 bases lay between the germline ends. The CDR3 sequence is 15 residues long. CDR3 DNA: TGTGCCAGCAGCTGGGTGTGGGGGAAAAGCAGCGAGCAGTACTTC. Translation: CASSWVWGKSSEQYF.

The chain recombines TRBV7-9 with TRBJ2-2; 13 bases are a match to TRBD2. Trimming took 5 bases from V and 5 from J; bases not matched to a gene: 11. The CDR3 length is 18 residues. Germline V lookup: CDR1 SEHNR, CDR2 FQNEAQ (reference sequence). The CDR3 DNA reads TGTGCCAGCAGCCCCGGACTAGCGGGAGCGGCGAGGACCGGGGAGCTGTTTTTT. Translating gives CASSPGLAGAARTGELFF.

This chain uses TRBV6-1 with TRBJ1-5, with 7 nucleotides matching TRBD1. Trimming took 9 bases from V and 4 from J; bases not matched to a gene: 6. CDR1 and CDR2 from the germline V gene are MNHNS and SASEGT. The CDR3 contains 13 residues. The CDR3: CASSQGLNQPQHF. Written as DNA, the CDR3 is TGTGCCAGTTCACAGGGGTTGAATCAGCCCCAGCATTTT.

The chain employs TRBV6-1 and TRBJ2-2, with D perhaps matching TRBD2 (6 bases). Germline V gives CDR1 MNHNS, CDR2 SASEGT. Trimming took 1 base from V and 6 from J, leaving 15 bases between them. The CDR3 contains 16 residues. CDR3 sequence (DNA): TGTGCCAGCAGTGAAGTGGGGGGAGGCATGGCCGGGGAGCTGTTTTTT. The encoded protein is CASSEVGGGMAGELFF.

The chain recombines TRBV27 with TRBJ2-7; the D gene could be TRBD1 or TRBD2 (5 bases each). V lost 5 bases and J 3 bases, leaving 14 bases between the germline ends. CDR3 length: 14 amino acids. Germline CDR1 MNHEY, CDR2 SMNVEV (reference sequence). CDR3 sequence reads: CASSPGPRDYEQYF. CDR3 nucleotide sequence: TGTGCCAGCAGTCCGGGACCGAGAGACTACGAGCAGTACTTC.

The chain is built from TRBV6-1 and TRBJ1-1, with D uncertain. Trimming removed 10 bases at V and 0 bases at J, with 9 bases between. Germline-derived CDR1 and CDR2 are MNHNS and SASEGT. The CDR3 spans 12 residues. The CDR3 nucleotides are TGTGCCAACGGGCCAATGAACACTGAAGCTTTCTTT. It translates to CANGPMNTEAFF.

This chain links TRBV6-5 with TRBJ1-1; D is unresolved. In germline, CDR1 is MNHEY, CDR2 SVGAGI. Trimming left V 0 bases short and J 4 bases short, with 6 bases between. The length of the CDR3 is 13 residues. The CDR3 DNA is TGTGCCAGCAGTTACTCGTGGCCCACTGAAGCTTTCTTT. Translated, it gives CASSYSWPTEAFF.

The CDR3 DNA follows: TGTGCCAGCAGCTTGGGGGACAGCGGCGATGAGCAGTTCTTC. This encodes CASSLGDSGDEQFF. This rearrangement joins TRBV5-4 to TRBJ2-1; 7 nucleotides match TRBD1. V gave up 0 bases and J gave up 8 bases; unmatched junction bases: 5. The CDR3 is made up of 14 amino acids. Germline CDR1 is SGHNT and CDR2 is YYREEE (reference sequence).

In this sample, this clone turned up once. In nucleotides, the CDR3 is TGTGCCAGCAGGGGGTGGGAGCGGGAAATAGATGAGCAGTTCTTC. This gives the protein CASRGWEREIDEQFF. The chain carries TRBV11-2 and TRBJ2-1; 7 bases align to TRBD2. Per germline, CDR1 SGHAT and CDR2 FQNNGV. CDR3 length equals 15 residues. J lost 8 bases, V lost 6 bases, and 13 bases had no gene match.

The J gene is TRBJ1-4, the V gene TRBV5-6, with TRBD1 matching 10 bases. The V gene's germline CDR1 is SGHDT and CDR2 YYEEEE. This CDR3 region has 13 residues. With 6 bases clipped from V and 8 bases from J, the junction kept 4 bases outside the gene matches. For the CDR3, the DNA is TGTGCCAGCACTCCGGGACAGGGGGAAAAACTGTTTTTT. Protein product: CASTPGQGEKLFF.

The chain combines TRBV2 with TRBJ2-1; D is undetermined. Per the germline V gene, CDR1 is SNHLY and CDR2 is FYNNEI. This CDR3 comprises 12 residues. V shed 1 base and J shed 8 bases, with 6 bases lying between them. CDR3 nucleotides: TGTGCCAGCAGTGAAGGCTCCTATGAGCAGTTCTTC. It is translated as CASSEGSYEQFF.

Notes on this clone: The sample contains more than one DNA sequence encoding this CDR3. V is TRBV5-4 and J is TRBJ2-7, with TRBD2 matching 12 bases. Germline trimming cut 4 bases from V and 4 bases from J; bases unmatched to any gene: 3. Germline V gene lookup returns CDR1 SGHNT and CDR2 YYREEE (reference sequence). The CDR3 consists of 14 residues. The DNA of the CDR3 is TGTGCCAGCAGCCCGGGGACTAGCGGGTACGAGCAGTACTTC. The encoded protein is CASSPGTSGYEQYF.

V and J are TRBV5-4 and TRBJ2-7; maybe TRBD2 (6 bases). Germline loops: CDR1 SGHNT, CDR2 YYREEE (reference sequence). The CDR3 spans 14 residues. Trimming removed 5 bases from V and 4 bases from J, with 16 bases in between. The CDR3 loop reads CASRRGGDEYEQYF. CDR3 sequence (DNA): TGTGCCAGCAGACGAGGAGGGGATGAGTACGAGCAGTACTTC. The whole variable domain, filled in from reference TRBV5-4 and TRBJ2-7, reads ETGVTQSPTHLIKTRGQQVTLRCSSQSGHNTVSWYQQALGQGPQFIFQYYREEENGRGNFPPRFSGLQFPNYSSELNVNALELDDSALYLCASRRGGDEYEQYFGPGTRLTVT.

This chain joins TRBV21-1 and TRBJ2-3; the D call of TRBD1 is as the table states it, not checked on the DNA. TRBV21-1 counts as a pseudogene. The CDR3 covers 22 residues. The CDR3 loop reads CASSNWTGGRIICLITTDTQYF. Here the CDR3 DNA reads TGTGCCAGCAGCAATTGGACAGGAGGGCGGATCATTTGCCTAATTACCACAGATACGCAGTATTTT.

The genes are TRBV29-1 and TRBJ2-2; either TRBD1 or TRBD2 may fit D (5 bases each). Per the germline V gene, CDR1 is SQVTM and CDR2 is ANQGSEA. Trimming removed 0 bases at V and 12 bases at J, with 20 bases between. This CDR3 region has 15 residues. The CDR3 region has the DNA TGCAGCGTTGAAGATCCGAGACTATCCTCAGGGAAGCTGTTTTTT. Amino acids: CSVEDPRLSSGKLFF.

The chain combines TRBV11-2 with TRBJ2-1; 7 bases are shared with TRBD1. There are 17 residues in the CDR3. V lost 2 bases to trimming and J lost 3 bases; unmatched junction nucleotides: 10. Germline V gene lookup returns CDR1 SGHAT and CDR2 FQNNGV. The CDR3 is CASSLIPPGQIYNEQFF. In DNA form, the CDR3 reads TGTGCCAGCAGCTTAATACCACCGGGACAGATCTACAATGAGCAGTTCTTC.

This clone was picked up one time. The junction does not match germline at one end; this may be a read error. This sequence joins TRBV7-7 and TRBJ2-5; the D gene is possibly TRBD1 (6 bases). CDR1 is SSHAT and CDR2 is FNYEAQ in the germline V gene (reference sequence). The CDR3 totals 15 residues. As DNA, the CDR3 is TGTGCTAGCAGCTTAGCGCCCACAGGGCAAGAGACCCAGTACTTC. Translation gives CASSLAPTGQETQYF.

Points on this clone: This sample also contains other DNA sequences that code for the same CDR3. V usage is TRBV14 and J usage is TRBJ2-7; D remains ambiguous. From germline, CDR1 is SGHDN and CDR2 FVKESK. V shed 3 bases and J shed 4 bases, with 4 bases lying between them. The CDR3 runs 11 residues. This chain's CDR3 is CASSHGYEQYF. The CDR3 region has the DNA TGTGCCAGCAGCCATGGTTACGAGCAGTACTTC.

The chain joins TRBV7-2 to TRBJ2-7, with D unresolved. Looked up from germline, CDR1 is SGHTA and CDR2 is FQGNSA. V was pared by 2 bases and J by 2 bases, with 7 bases between. The CDR3 consists of 13 residues. DNA of the CDR3: TGTGCCAGCAGCTTAACTACGACCTACGAGCAGTACTTC. It codes for CASSLTTTYEQYF.

In the case of this clone: Other DNA sequences in this specimen translate into the identical CDR3. CDR3 residues: CASSVGGGSGNTIYF. The CDR3 DNA reads TGTGCCAGCAGCGTAGGGGGCGGCTCTGGAAACACCATATATTTT. The rearrangement uses TRBV9 and TRBJ1-3; D might be TRBD1 (5 bases). Trimming shortened V by 0 bases and J by 0 bases, and 7 bases separated the two germline ends. The CDR3 runs 15 residues. Looked up from germline, CDR1 is SGDLS and CDR2 is YYNGEE.

The chain has TRBV7-9 and TRBJ1-2; D ambiguous. The CDR3 is made up of 14 amino acids. Trimming left V 4 bases short and J 7 bases short, with 16 bases between. Germline V gives CDR1 SEHNR, CDR2 FQNEAQ (reference sequence). The DNA for the CDR3 is TGTGCCAGCAGCTCCTCTTCTTCGCTGGGTGGCTACACCTTC. This gives the protein CASSSSSSLGGYTF.

J is TRBJ2-2 and V is TRBV7-6; D gene unclear. The V end lost 2 bases, the J end lost 4 bases, and 11 bases lay between the germline ends. Germline CDR1 is SGHVS and CDR2 is FNYEAQ. CDR3 length: 15 residues. In nucleotides, the CDR3 is TGTGCCAGCAGCTTACTCGAGGTGGCCACCGGGGAGCTGTTTTTT. This codes for CASSLLEVATGELFF.

V and J are TRBV28 and TRBJ2-7; 7 bases line up with TRBD1. This CDR3 contains 14 residues. CDR1 is MDHEN and CDR2 is SYDVKM in the germline V gene. The ends lost 2 bases at V and 6 bases at J; junction bases unmatched: 7. This CDR3 is CASSLRGGPPEQYF. DNA of the CDR3: TGTGCCAGCAGTTTAAGAGGGGGCCCCCCCGAGCAGTACTTC.

The rearrangement joins TRBV29-1 to TRBJ2-3, with D perhaps given as TRBD1 or TRBD2 (5 bases each). V was shortened by 4 bases and J by 0 bases, with 8 bases between the two germline ends. The germline gives CDR1 SQVTM, CDR2 ANQGSEA. The CDR3 is made up of 13 amino acids. The CDR3 loop is CSVVWGSTDTQYF. In DNA, the CDR3 is TGCAGCGTTGTGTGGGGGAGCACAGATACGCAGTATTTT.